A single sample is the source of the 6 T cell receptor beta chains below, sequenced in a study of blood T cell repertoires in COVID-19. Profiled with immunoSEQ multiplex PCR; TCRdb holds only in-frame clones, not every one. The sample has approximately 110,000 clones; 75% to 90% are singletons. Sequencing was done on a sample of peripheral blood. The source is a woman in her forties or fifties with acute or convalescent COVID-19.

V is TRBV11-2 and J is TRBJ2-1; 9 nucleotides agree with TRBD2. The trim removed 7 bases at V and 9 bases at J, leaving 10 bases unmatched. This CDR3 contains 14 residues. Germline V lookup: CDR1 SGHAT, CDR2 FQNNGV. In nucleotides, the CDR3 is TGTGCCAGCACCCTGGGGGCGGGAGGGCGTGAGCAGTTCTTC. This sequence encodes CASTLGAGGREQFF.

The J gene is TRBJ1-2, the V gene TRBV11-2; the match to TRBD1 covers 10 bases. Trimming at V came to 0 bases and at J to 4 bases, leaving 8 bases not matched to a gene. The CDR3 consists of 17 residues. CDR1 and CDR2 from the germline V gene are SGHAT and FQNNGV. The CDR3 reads CASSLDQGQGFGYGYTF. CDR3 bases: TGTGCCAGCAGCTTAGACCAGGGACAGGGGTTTGGCTATGGCTACACCTTC.

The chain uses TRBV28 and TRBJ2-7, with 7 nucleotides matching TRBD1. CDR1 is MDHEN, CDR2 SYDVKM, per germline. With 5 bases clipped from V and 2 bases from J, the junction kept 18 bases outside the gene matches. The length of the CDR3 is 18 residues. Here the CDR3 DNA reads TGTGCCAGCAGTGCCATCCGACAGGGCGGATTCACCCCCTACGAGCAGTACTTC. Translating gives CASSAIRQGGFTPYEQYF.

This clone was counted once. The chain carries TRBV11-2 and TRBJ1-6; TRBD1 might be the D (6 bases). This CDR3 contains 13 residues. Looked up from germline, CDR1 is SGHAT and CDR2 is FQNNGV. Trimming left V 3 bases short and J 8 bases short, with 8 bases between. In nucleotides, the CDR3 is TGTGCCAGCAGCTTCCGACAGGATTCACCCCTCCACTTT. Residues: CASSFRQDSPLHF.

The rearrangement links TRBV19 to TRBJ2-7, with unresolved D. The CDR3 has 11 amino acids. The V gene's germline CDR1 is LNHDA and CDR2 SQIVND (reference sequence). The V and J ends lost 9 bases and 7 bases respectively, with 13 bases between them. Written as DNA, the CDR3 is TGTGCCAGCCGCGGCCCGGAGGAGCAGTACTTC. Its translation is CASRGPEEQYF.

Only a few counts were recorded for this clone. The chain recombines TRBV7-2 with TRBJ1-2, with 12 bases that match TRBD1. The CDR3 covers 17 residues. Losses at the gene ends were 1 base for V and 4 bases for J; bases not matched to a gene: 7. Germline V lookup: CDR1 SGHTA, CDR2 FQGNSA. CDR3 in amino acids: CASSLDPGQGARYGYTF. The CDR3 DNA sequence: TGTGCCAGCAGCTTAGATCCGGGACAGGGGGCGCGCTATGGCTACACCTTC.